This T cell receptor (beta chain) was retrieved from a study of Ad26.COV2.S vaccination and SARS-CoV-2 variants. Study background: Once, or twice with 56 days between doses, Ad26.COV2.S was given intramuscularly. Study findings and constraints: Non-spike TCR breadth showed similarity between vaccine and placebo recipients. Responses of T cells in total may have been underestimated by the TCR breadth and depth analyses. Spike-specific CD8+ and CD4+ T cell responses reportedly showed substantial breadth after vaccination.

Treatment given: some 20 received Ad26.COV2.S at low or high dose, single or two shots; about five received placebo; per-sample allocation not given. Repertoires come from day 63 after the first vaccine or placebo injection. In regard to this clone: The antigen is not known.

Sequenced by immunoSEQ multiplex PCR; TCRdb stores in-frame clones only, minus some. The repertoire has some 480,000 clones, 87% of them found once; the top ten carry around 13%. The V gene's germline CDR1 is SGHNT and CDR2 YYREEE (reference sequence). V trimming: 3 bases; J trimming: 3 bases; junction bases outside the gene matches: 5. The CDR3 contains 14 residues. The rearrangement links TRBV5-4 to TRBJ1-2, with 7 bases identical to TRBD1. The receptor was isolated from a person between 18 and 65 years old who received the Ad26.COV2.S COVID-19 vaccine or a placebo. The sequences come from peripheral blood, collected in a trial of Ad26.COV2.S vaccine versus placebo. The CDR3 coding sequence is TGTGCCAGCAGCTCACACAGGGGTGACTATGGCTACACCTTC. Its translation: CASSSHRGDYGYTF.